This T cell receptor beta chain was obtained from a study of cytomegalovirus exposure and HLA in healthy donors. Points on this clone: Its antigen is not identified.

Regarding the study as a whole: Evidence from a later analysis indicated that most CMV-associated TCR beta chains looked HLA-restricted. Analysis was performed later, and it showed HLA-associated TCR beta chains to be more clonally expanded than equally common others. HLA alleles were associated with around 17,000 TCR beta sequences in a later analysis at 0.05 false discovery rate.

The PCR ran on 60 Vbeta and 13 Jbeta primers. Produced via immunoSEQ multiplex PCR; TCRdb's table is partial and in-frame only. The sample includes 87,000 or so clones, 6.5% to 8% of them seen just once. Per germline, CDR1 GTSNPN and CDR2 SVGIG (reference sequence). The CDR3 sequence is 15 residues long. Material: PBMCs. The rearrangement joins TRBV30 to TRBJ2-5; 7 nucleotides match TRBD2. The DNA end favors TRBJ2-7, so the J call may be wrong. The receptor was isolated from a man aged 45 to 65 in good health and CMV-seronegative. The CDR3 region is CAWSPRAGGGSEQYF. In DNA, the CDR3 is TGTGCCTGGAGTCCGAGGGCCGGCGGGGGATCCGAGCAGTACTTC.